One sample yielded the 4 T cell receptor beta chains listed below, sequenced in a study of blood T cell repertoires in COVID-19. Some clones are missing from TCRdb's copy, which holds only in-frame ones; the method was immunoSEQ multiplex PCR. The repertoire includes 200,000 to 250,000 clones, 75% to 90% of them detected once, and about 4% sits in the top ten. The sequencing input was PBMCs or T cells enriched from blood (not recorded which). The source is a woman in her thirties who had been exposed to COVID-19.

This sequence joins TRBV21-1 and TRBJ2-3; the table's D call of TRBD1 was not tested on the DNA. TRBV21-1 represents a pseudogene. The length of the CDR3 is 15 residues. Written as DNA, the CDR3 is TGTGCCAGCACCACCCGGACAGGGTGGGTAGATACGCAGTATTTT. Its protein is CASTTRTGWVDTQYF.

CDR3 amino acids: CASTGDRGYQPQHF. The CDR3 DNA follows: TGCGCCAGCACTGGGGACAGGGGGTATCAGCCCCAGCATTTT. The genes are TRBV10-1 and TRBJ1-5; 11 nucleotides align to TRBD1. CDR1 and CDR2 from the germline V gene are WNHNN and SYGVQD (reference sequence). The ends lost 7 bases at V and 5 bases at J; junction bases unmatched: 4. The CDR3 is made up of 14 amino acids.

The count of this clone is one. J is TRBJ1-2 and V is TRBV4-1, with D tentatively TRBD1 (5 bases). The CDR3 covers 16 residues. V was trimmed by 4 bases and J by 0 bases, leaving 15 bases between them. Per germline, CDR1 MGHRA and CDR2 YSYEKL. DNA for the CDR3: TGCGCCAGCAGCCCCGTGGGGCGCCGACCTAACTATGGCTACACCTTC. The encoded protein is CASSPVGRRPNYGYTF.

The chain is built from TRBV7-9 and TRBJ2-7, with 8 bases identical to TRBD2. CDR1 SEHNR and CDR2 FQNEAQ come from the germline V gene (reference sequence). The CDR3 is 16 residues long. Losses at the gene ends were 3 bases for V and 3 bases for J; bases not matched to a gene: 10. The CDR3 nucleotides are TGTGCCAGCAGCTTTCGGGGAGCGGGAGCTCTCTACGAGCAGTACTTC. Protein: CASSFRGAGALYEQYF.